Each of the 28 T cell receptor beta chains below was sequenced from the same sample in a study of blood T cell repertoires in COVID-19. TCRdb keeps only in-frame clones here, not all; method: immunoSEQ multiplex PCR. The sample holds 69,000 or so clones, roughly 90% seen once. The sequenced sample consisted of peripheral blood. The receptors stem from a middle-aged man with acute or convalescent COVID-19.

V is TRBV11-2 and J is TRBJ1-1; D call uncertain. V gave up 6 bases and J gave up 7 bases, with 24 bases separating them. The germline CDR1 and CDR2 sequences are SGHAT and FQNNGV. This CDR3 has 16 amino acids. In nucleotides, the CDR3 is TGTGCCAGCAGAAATTCTTCGCTCCCTTTCTTTAGTGAAGCTTTCTTT. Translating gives CASRNSSLPFFSEAFF.

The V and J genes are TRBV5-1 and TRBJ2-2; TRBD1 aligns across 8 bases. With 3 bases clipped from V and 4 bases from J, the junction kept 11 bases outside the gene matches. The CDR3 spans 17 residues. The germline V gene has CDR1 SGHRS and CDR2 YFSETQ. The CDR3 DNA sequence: TGCGCCAGCAGCTATGCCCCAGGGGGCTGGTCCACCGGGGAGCTGTTTTTT. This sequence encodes CASSYAPGGWSTGELFF.

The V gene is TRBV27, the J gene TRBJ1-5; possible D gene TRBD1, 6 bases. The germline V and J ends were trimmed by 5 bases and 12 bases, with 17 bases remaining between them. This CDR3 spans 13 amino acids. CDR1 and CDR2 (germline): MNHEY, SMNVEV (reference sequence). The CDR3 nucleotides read TGTGCCAGCAGTCCCGACCCCAGGACAGTCCAGCATTTT. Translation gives CASSPDPRTVQHF.

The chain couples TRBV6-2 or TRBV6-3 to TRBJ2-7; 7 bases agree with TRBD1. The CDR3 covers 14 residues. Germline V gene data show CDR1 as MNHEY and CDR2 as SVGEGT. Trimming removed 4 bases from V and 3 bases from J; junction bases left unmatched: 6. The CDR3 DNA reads TGTGCCAGCAGTTCCCACCGGGACAGCTACGAGCAGTACTTC. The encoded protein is CASSSHRDSYEQYF.

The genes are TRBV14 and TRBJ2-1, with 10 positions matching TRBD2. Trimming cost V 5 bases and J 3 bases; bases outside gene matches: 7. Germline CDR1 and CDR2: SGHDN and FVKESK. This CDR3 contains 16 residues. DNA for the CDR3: TGTGCCAGCAGCTTTCGGCTAGCGGGAGTCTACAATGAGCAGTTCTTC. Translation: CASSFRLAGVYNEQFF.

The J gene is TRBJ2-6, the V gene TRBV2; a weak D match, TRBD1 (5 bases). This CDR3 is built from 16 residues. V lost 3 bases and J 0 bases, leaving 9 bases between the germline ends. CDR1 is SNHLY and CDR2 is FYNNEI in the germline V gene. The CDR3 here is CASSDRVYSGANVLTF. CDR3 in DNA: TGTGCCAGCAGTGACAGGGTATACTCTGGGGCCAACGTCCTGACTTTC.

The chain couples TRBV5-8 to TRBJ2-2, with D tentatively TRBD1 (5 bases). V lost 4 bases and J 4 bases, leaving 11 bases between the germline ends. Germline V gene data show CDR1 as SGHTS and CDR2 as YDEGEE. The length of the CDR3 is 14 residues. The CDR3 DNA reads TGTGCCAGCAGCCCCACAGGTATCACCGGGGAGCTGTTTTTT. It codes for CASSPTGITGELFF.

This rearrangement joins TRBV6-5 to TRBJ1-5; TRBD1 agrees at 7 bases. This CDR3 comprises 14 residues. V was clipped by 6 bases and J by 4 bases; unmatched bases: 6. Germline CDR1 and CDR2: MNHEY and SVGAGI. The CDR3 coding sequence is TGTGCCAGCAGATCGGGACAGAGTAATCAGCCCCAGCATTTT. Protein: CASRSGQSNQPQHF.

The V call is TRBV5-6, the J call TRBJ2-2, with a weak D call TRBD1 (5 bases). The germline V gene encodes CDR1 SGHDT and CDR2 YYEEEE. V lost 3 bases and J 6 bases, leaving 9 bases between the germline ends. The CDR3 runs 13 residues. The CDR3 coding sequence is TGTGCCAGCAGCTGGACATATTCCGGGGAGCTGTTTTTT. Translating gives CASSWTYSGELFF.

Written as DNA, the CDR3 is TGTGCCAGCAGCCAAACAGGGGCGAACACTGAAGCTTTCTTT. Its translation is CASSQTGANTEAFF. This chain connects TRBV7-9 to TRBJ1-1, with 7 bases aligning to TRBD1. CDR3 length: 14 amino acids. Germline CDR1 reads SEHNR; CDR2 reads FQNEAQ (reference sequence). V shed 5 bases and J 1 base; nucleotides not matched to a gene: 4.

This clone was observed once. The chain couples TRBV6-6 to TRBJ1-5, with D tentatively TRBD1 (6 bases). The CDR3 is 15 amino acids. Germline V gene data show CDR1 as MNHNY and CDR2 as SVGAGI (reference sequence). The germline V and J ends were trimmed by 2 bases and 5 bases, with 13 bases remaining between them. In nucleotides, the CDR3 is TGTGCCAGCAGTTACGAACAGGGCTTGTATCAGCCCCAGCATTTT. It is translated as CASSYEQGLYQPQHF.

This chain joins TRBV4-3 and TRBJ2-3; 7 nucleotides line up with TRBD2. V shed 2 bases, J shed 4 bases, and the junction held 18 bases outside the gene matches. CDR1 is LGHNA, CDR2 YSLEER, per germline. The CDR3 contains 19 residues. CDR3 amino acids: CASSQRAGLAGVGADTQYF. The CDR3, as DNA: TGCGCCAGCAGCCAACGGGCAGGTCTTGCGGGAGTGGGGGCAGATACGCAGTATTTT.

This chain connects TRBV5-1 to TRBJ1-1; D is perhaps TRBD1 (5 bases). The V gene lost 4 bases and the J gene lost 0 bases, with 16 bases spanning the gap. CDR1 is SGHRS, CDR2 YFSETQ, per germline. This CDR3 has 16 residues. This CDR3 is CASSLQGGGLNTEAFF. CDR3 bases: TGCGCCAGCAGCCTCCAGGGTGGTGGGCTGAACACTGAAGCTTTCTTT.

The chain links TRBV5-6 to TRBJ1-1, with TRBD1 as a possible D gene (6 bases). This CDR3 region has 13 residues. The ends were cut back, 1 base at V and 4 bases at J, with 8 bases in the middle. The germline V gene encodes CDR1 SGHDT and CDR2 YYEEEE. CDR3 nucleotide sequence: TGTGCCAGCAGCTTGCGGGGGGCCACTGAAGCTTTCTTT. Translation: CASSLRGATEAFF.

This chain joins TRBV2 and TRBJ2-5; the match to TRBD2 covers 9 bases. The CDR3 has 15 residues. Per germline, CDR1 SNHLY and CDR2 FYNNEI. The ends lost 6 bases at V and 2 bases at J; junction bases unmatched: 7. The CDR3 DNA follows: TGTGCCAGCAGAGCCACGACTAGCGGACAAGAGACCCAGTACTTC. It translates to CASRATTSGQETQYF.

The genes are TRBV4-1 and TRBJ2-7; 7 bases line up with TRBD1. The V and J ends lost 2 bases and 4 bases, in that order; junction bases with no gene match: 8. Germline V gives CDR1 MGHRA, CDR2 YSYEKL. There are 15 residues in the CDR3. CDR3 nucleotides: TGCGCCAGCAGCCAACCCGACAGGGAAGTATACGAGCAGTACTTC. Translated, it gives CASSQPDREVYEQYF.

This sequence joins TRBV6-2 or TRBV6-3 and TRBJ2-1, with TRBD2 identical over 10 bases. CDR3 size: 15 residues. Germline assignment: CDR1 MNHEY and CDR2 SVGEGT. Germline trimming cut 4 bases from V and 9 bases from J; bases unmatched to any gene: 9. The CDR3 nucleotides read TGTGCCAGCAGTTCGACTAGCGGGTATATAGGTGAGCAGTTCTTC. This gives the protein CASSSTSGYIGEQFF.

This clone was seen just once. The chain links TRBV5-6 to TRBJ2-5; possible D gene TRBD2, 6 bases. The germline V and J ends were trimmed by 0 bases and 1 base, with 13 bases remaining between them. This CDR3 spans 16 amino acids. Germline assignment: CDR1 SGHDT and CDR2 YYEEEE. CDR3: CASSLVRRDFQETQYF. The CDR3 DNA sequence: TGTGCCAGCAGCTTGGTTAGGCGGGACTTCCAAGAGACCCAGTACTTC.

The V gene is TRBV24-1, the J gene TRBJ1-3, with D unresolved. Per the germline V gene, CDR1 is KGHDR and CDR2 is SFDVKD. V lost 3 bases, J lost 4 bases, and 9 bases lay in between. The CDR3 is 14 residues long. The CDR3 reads CATSDPAGGNTIYF. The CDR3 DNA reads TGTGCCACCAGTGATCCTGCCGGGGGAAACACCATATATTTT.

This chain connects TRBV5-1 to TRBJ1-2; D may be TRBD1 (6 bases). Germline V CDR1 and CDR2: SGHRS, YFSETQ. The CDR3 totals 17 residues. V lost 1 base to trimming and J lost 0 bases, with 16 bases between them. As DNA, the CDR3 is TGCGCCAGCAGCTTGTCGAACAGGGACCTGTCTAACTATGGCTACACCTTC. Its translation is CASSLSNRDLSNYGYTF.

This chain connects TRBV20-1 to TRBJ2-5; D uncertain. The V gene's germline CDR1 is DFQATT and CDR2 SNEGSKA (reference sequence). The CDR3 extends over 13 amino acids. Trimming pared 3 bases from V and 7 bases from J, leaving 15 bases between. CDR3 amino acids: CSASGQPSGTQYF. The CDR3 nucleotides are TGCAGTGCTAGTGGGCAGCCTTCGGGGACCCAGTACTTC.

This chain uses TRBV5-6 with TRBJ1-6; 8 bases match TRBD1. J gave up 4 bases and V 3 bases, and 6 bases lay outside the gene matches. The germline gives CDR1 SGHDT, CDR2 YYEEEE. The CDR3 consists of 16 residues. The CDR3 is CASSSTGAIYNSPLHF. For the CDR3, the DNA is TGTGCCAGCAGCTCGACAGGGGCTATATATAATTCACCCCTCCACTTT. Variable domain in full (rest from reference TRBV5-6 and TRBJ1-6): DAGVTQSPTHLIKTRGQQVTLRCSPKSGHDTVSWYQQALGQGPQFIFQYYEEEERQRGNFPDRFSGHQFPNYSSELNVNALLLGDSALYLCASSSTGAIYNSPLHFGNGTRLTVT.

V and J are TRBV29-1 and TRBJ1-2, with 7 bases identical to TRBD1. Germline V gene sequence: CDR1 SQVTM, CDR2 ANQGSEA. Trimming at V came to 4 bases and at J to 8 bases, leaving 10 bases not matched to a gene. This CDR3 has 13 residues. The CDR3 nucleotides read TGCAGCGTTGTCGGCCAGGGGGGAGGAGGCTACACCTTC. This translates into CSVVGQGGGGYTF.

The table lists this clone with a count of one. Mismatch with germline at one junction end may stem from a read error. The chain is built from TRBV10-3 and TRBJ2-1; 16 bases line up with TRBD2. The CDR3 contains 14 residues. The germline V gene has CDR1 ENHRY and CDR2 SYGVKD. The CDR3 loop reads CAITGTSGRALRIF. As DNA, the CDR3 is TGTGCCATCACCGGGACTAGCGGGAGGGCCCTGAGAATCTTC.

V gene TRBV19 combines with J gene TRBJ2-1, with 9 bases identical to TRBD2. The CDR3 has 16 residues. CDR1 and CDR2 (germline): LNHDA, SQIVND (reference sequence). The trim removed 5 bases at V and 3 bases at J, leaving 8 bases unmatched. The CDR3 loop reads CASSPSTSGLYNEQFF. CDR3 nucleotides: TGTGCCAGTAGTCCTTCGACTAGCGGACTCTACAATGAGCAGTTCTTC.

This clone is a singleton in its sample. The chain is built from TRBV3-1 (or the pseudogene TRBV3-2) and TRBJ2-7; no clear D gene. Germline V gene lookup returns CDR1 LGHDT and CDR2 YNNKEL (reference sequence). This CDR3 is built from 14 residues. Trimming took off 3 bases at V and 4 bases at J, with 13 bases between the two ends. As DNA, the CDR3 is TGTGCCAGCAGCCATGCTATATCGGAGTACGAGCAGTACTTC. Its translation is CASSHAISEYEQYF.

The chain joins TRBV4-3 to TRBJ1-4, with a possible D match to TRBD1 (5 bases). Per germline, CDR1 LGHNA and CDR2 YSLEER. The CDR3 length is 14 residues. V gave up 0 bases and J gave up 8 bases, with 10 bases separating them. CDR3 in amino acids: CASSQDQGWEKLFF. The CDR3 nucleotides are TGCGCCAGCAGCCAAGATCAGGGATGGGAAAAACTGTTTTTT.

The CDR3 region has the DNA TGTGCCAGCTCGGGTCCGAATCAGGTGAACACCGGGGAGCTGTTTTTT. It is translated as CASSGPNQVNTGELFF. The V and J genes are TRBV18 and TRBJ2-2; D unclear. Trimming removed 6 bases at V and 1 base at J, with 15 bases between. The CDR3 runs to 16 residues. The germline CDR1 and CDR2 sequences are KGHSH and LQKENI.